This is a list of T cell receptor beta chains from one sample in a study of blood T cell repertoires in COVID-19. The protocol was immunoSEQ multiplex PCR, while the TCRdb copy is restricted to in-frame clones and leaves out a portion. The repertoire holds under 300,000 clones, with about 80% as singletons. The sequenced sample consisted of peripheral blood. The receptors were gathered from a man aged 25 to 45 who had recovered from COVID-19. The conserved cysteine and the conserved F or W are not part of the CDR3 here. Size values are once, few and many counts, or a class for expanded clones, and some rows have none.

TRBJ1-4 | . | TRBV6-5 | ASSTGTGGGKLF
TRBJ2-7 | . | TRBV27 | ASGTGVEQY
TRBJ1-2 | . | TRBV9 | ASSVEQAWGGYT
TRBJ2-5 | . | TRBV7-9 | ASSSSWPGTGSRETQY
TRBJ2-5 | once | TRBV2 | ASSESRVETQY
TRBJ1-6 | . | TRBV2 | ASSDRQGNSPLH
TRBJ2-7 | . | TRBV10-3 | AIGQGGPNEQY
TRBJ1-3 | . | TRBV13 | ASSPQQGNTIY
TRBJ1-2 | . | TRBV6-5 | ASNPGSARGYT
TRBJ1-3 | . | TRBV5-1 | ASSLDVGSGNTIY
TRBJ2-7 | once | TRBV23-1 | ASKKGQGSSYEQY
TRBJ2-2 | . | TRBV6-5 | ASSRDPNTGELF
TRBJ1-3 | . | TRBV18 | ASSPLTGSGNTIY
TRBJ1-1 | few | TRBV6-5 | ASIPPSRQRAEAF
TRBJ2-5 | . | TRBV5-1 | ASSLGFQGRETQY
TRBJ2-7 | . | TRBV5-8 | ASRRGPNYEQY
TRBJ2-7 | . | TRBV5-4 | ASSLYPSEQY
TRBJ2-2 | . | TRBV9 | ASSLRDRGYTGELF
TRBJ1-1 | . | TRBV19 | ASNPKRAGGTEAF
TRBJ1-2 | . | TRBV9 | ASSVGGRAFRGYT
TRBJ1-3 | few | TRBV2 | AIQWTGSGNTIY
TRBJ1-6 | . | TRBV4-1 | ASSQDVRSSYNSPLH
TRBJ2-5 | once | TRBV9 | ASSPDLGAGETQY
TRBJ2-2 | . | TRBV9 | ASSVTAGPRAGELF
TRBJ1-5 | . | TRBV28 | ATRSRQPQH
TRBJ2-5 | . | TRBV6-1 | ASSEQVQETQY
TRBJ1-6 | . | TRBV4-2 | ASSQGTQTGSPLH
TRBJ1-3 | . | TRBV19 | ASGTGLSGNTIY
TRBJ2-2 | once | TRBV6-4 | ASKKGDTGELF
TRBJ2-1 | . | TRBV5-4 | ASSLMLLASGGAGYNEQF
TRBJ2-2 | . | TRBV5-1 | ASSFQGGELF
TRBJ2-7 | . | TRBV5-6 | ASSLPGQGEDEQY
TRBJ2-2 | once | TRBV9 | ASSPQNTGNTGELF
TRBJ2-7 | few | TRBV5-4 | ASSLVGPSKSYEQY
TRBJ1-3 | . | TRBV19 | ASSITGDHSGNTIY
TRBJ2-3 | once | TRBV9 | ASSASGGITSTDTQY
TRBJ1-3 | . | TRBV7-6 | ASSSRGSSGNTIY
TRBJ2-3 | . | TRBV6-5 | ASSYVRGYTDTQY
TRBJ2-2 | few | TRBV7-9 | ASRGGNAGTGELF
TRBJ2-7 | . | TRBV6-5 | ASSDRVTYEQY
TRBJ1-1 | . | TRBV4-1 | ASSPGGMNTEAF
TRBJ2-2 | . | TRBV3-1/TRBV3-2 | ASSQEGGGGGELF
TRBJ1-5 | . | TRBV6-5 | ASSPLRWRPQH
TRBJ1-5 | . | TRBV18 | ASRGTASNQPQH
TRBJ1-4 | . | TRBV2 | ASSGGQGGNEKLF
TRBJ1-1 | . | TRBV6-5 | ASSTGQAPEAF
TRBJ1-2 | . | TRBV18 | ASSPPGQSGSYT
TRBJ2-7 | . | TRBV3-1/TRBV3-2 | ASSDGTGVLRQD
TRBJ1-6 | few | TRBV6-6 | ASRRDSKNSPLH
TRBJ2-3 | . | TRBV29-1 | SYFSGRSTDTQY
TRBJ2-3 | . | TRBV5-1 | ASSLIAGGASTDTQY
TRBJ1-1 | . | TRBV6-1 | ASSEKGGTEAF
TRBJ1-1 | . | TRBV19 | ASSRGFGAGGTEAF